This T cell receptor beta chain was sequenced in a study of cytomegalovirus exposure and HLA in healthy donors. V was clipped by 0 bases and J by 6 bases, with 16 bases between them. The germline V gene has CDR1 SGHDT and CDR2 YYEEEE. The CDR3 is 15 residues long. With 60 Vbeta and 13 Jbeta primers, the PCR was carried out. Under the authors' procedure: About 88 million unique TCR beta chains, around 10 million of them shared, were counted by a later analysis. TCRdb's copy holds only in-frame clones and misses some; the assay was immunoSEQ multiplex PCR. V, J and clone size are taken as reported in that table, and D and trimming were inferred from the DNA itself. This table lists about 130,000 clones.

The V call is TRBV5-6, the J call TRBJ2-7; D remains ambiguous. The TCR was taken from a woman aged 60-75 years in good health and CMV-seronegative. The sequencing input was PBMCs. The CDR3 DNA sequence: TGTGCCAGCAGCTTGGCCAGCGTGATGTCGGGCGAGCAGTACTTC. Translating gives CASSLASVMSGEQYF.